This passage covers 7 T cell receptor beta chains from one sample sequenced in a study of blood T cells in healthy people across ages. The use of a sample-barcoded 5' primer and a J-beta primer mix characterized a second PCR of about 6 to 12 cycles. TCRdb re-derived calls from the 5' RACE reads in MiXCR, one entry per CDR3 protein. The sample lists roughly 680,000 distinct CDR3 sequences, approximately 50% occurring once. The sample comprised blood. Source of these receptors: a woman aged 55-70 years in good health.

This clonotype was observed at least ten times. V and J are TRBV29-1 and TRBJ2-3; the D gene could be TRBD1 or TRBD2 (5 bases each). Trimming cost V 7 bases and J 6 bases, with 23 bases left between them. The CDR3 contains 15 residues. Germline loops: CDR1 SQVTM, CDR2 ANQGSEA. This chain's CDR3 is CSAAAARLQGDTQYF. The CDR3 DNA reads TGCAGCGCAGCGGCGGCCCGACTGCAGGGTGATACGCAGTATTTT.

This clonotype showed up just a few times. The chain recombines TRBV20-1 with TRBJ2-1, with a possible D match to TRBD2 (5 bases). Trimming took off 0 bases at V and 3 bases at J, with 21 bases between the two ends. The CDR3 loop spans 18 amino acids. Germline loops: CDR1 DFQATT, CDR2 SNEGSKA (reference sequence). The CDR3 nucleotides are TGCAGTGCTAGAGATCCCGGCCCTCGGGGTAGACTCTACAATGAGCAGTTCTTC. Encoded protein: CSARDPGPRGRLYNEQFF.

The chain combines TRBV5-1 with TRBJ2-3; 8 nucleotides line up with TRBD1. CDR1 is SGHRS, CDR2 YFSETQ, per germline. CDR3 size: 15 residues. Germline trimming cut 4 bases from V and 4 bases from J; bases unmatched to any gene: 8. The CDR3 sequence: CASSRQGADADTQYF. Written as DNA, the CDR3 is TGCGCCAGCAGCCGGCAGGGGGCTGATGCAGATACGCAGTATTTT.

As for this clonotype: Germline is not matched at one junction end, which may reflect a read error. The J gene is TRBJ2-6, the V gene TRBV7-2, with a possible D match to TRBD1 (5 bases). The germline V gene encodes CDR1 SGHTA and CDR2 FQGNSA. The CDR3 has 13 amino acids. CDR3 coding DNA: TGTGCCAACAGAGACTCTGGGGCCGACGTCCTGACTTTC. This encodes CANRDSGADVLTF.

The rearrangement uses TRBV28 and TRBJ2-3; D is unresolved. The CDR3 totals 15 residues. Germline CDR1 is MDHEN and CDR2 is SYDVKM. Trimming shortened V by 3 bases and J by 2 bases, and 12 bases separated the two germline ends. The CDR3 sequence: CASSLADTFTDTQYF. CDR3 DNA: TGTGCCAGCAGTTTGGCTGACACATTCACAGATACGCAGTATTTT.

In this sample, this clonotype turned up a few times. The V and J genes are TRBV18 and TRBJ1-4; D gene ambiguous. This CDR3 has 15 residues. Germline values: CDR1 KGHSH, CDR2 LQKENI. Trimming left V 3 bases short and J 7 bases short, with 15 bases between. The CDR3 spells CASSPGGRASEKLFF. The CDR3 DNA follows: TGTGCCAGCTCACCGGGCGGGCGGGCCAGTGAAAAACTGTTTTTT. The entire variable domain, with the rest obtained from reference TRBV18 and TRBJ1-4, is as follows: NAGVMQNPRHLVRRRGQEARLRCSPMKGHSHVYWYRQLPEEGLKFMVYLQKENIIDESGMPKERFSAEFPKEGPSILRIQQVVRGDSAAYFCASSPGGRASEKLFFGSGTQLSVL.

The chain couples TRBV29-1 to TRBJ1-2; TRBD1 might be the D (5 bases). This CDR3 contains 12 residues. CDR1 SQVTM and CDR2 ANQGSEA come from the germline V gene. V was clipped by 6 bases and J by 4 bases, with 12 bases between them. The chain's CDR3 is CSVGLSGYGYTF. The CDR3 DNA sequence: TGCAGCGTGGGACTAAGCGGCTATGGCTACACCTTC.